This note documents a single TCR beta chain sequence. Generated by immunoSEQ multiplex PCR, the TCRdb table keeps only in-frame clones and is missing some. Of approximately 60,000 clones detected, about 91% appear once; the ten largest clones hold approximately 0.21%. Germline V lookup: CDR1 SGHNT, CDR2 YYREEE (reference sequence). This CDR3 comprises 11 residues. V was clipped by 2 bases and J by 7 bases, with 6 bases between them. The data stem from a study of T cell changes during pregnancy in multiple sclerosis. This sequence originates from a female donor with multiple sclerosis, enrolled in a pregnancy study. The sequencing here drew on CD4+ T cells from peripheral blood mononuclear cells, taken in the second trimester of pregnancy. This sequence joins TRBV5-4 and TRBJ1-1; D not certain. For the CDR3, the DNA is TGTGCCAGCAGCTTTGGCAGTGAAGCTTTCTTT. It encodes CASSFGSEAFF.